This T cell receptor (beta chain) appears in the sequencing data of a study of cytomegalovirus exposure and HLA in healthy donors. The V gene's germline CDR1 is SNHLY and CDR2 FYNNEI. Trimming cost V 3 bases and J 2 bases, with 9 bases left between them. This CDR3 contains 14 residues. As regards this clone: Its antigen is unknown.

Researchers ran the PCR with 60 Vbeta and 13 Jbeta primers. The method was immunoSEQ multiplex PCR; TCRdb's version includes in-frame clones alone and lacks a portion of them. The sample has around 100,000 clones; approximately 70% are singletons. Study-wide findings and caveats: Roughly uniform depth of sequencing across donors was assumed in presence/absence analyses. In a later analysis, HLA-associated beta chains showed higher expansion and lower generation probabilities than comparable chains. Later analysis demonstrated an association between a missense DCLRE1C variant and TCR beta V- and J-gene trimming. For most TCR beta V segments, an earlier analysis put the productive rate at about 87% or about 30% of the time.

The TCR sequence derives from a man under 40 in good health and CMV-seropositive. The source material was PBMCs. The rearrangement joins TRBV2 to TRBJ2-3, with a weak D call TRBD2 (6 bases). The chain's CDR3 is CASSEGTFTDTQYF. DNA for the CDR3: TGTGCCAGCAGTGAGGGGACTTTCACAGATACGCAGTATTTT.